Following are 20 T cell receptor beta chains from one sample sequenced in a study of blood T cells in healthy people across ages. Combining a sample-barcoded 5' primer with a J-beta primer mix, a second PCR ran for 7 to 11 cycles. From the 5' RACE reads, TCRdb called clonotypes with MiXCR, one entry per CDR3 protein. The sample includes roughly 900,000 distinct CDR3 sequences, around 46% seen only once; the top ten take under 15%. The sequencing sample was made of blood. The receptors originated from a man aged 25 to 40 in good health.

Ten or more counts support this clonotype. The DNA for the CDR3 is TGCAGTGCTACCGGACAACTAGCGGGGCGCACAGATACGCAGTATTTT. This translates into CSATGQLAGRTDTQYF. The chain links TRBV20-1 to TRBJ2-3; TRBD2 agrees at 10 bases. Looked up from germline, CDR1 is DFQATT and CDR2 is SNEGSKA (reference sequence). V lost 4 bases and J lost 1; bases outside the gene matches: 8. This CDR3 is 16 amino acids long.

The rearrangement uses TRBV3-1 and TRBJ2-7; D is possibly TRBD1 (5 bases). Looked up from germline, CDR1 is LGHDT and CDR2 is YNNKEL (reference sequence). Trimming left V 0 bases short and J 4 bases short, with 10 bases between. This CDR3 has 14 residues. The CDR3 loop reads CASSQDLRQYEQYF. The CDR3 DNA is TGTGCCAGCAGCCAAGATCTCCGACAGTACGAGCAGTACTTC.

In its sample, this clonotype was seen a few times. The J gene is TRBJ1-2, the V gene TRBV10-3, with 9 bases that match TRBD1. The CDR3 totals 14 residues. CDR1 is ENHRY and CDR2 is SYGVKD in the germline V gene. The V gene end was trimmed by 4 bases and the J gene end by 4 bases; junction bases not matched to a gene: 4. This chain's CDR3 is CAISGGTGSYGYTF. The CDR3 region has the DNA TGTGCCATCAGTGGCGGGACAGGGTCCTATGGCTACACCTTC.

The genes are TRBV13 and TRBJ1-2, with a tentative D call TRBD1 (5 bases). The CDR3 totals 14 residues. The germline V and J ends were trimmed by 5 bases and 6 bases, with 16 bases remaining between them. Germline V CDR1 and CDR2: PRHDT, FYEKMQ (reference sequence). CDR3 sequence (DNA): TGTGCCAGCAGCGGCCCGCCAGGGATGCATGGCTACACCTTC. The encoded protein is CASSGPPGMHGYTF.

This clonotype occurred once. The chain has TRBV2 and TRBJ1-5, with 11 bases matching TRBD1. The junction had 8 bases not matched to a gene; V was cut back by 6 bases and J by 7 bases. Germline V gives CDR1 SNHLY, CDR2 FYNNEI. There are 15 residues in the CDR3. The CDR3 reads CASRMDRGRLQPQHF. The CDR3 DNA follows: TGTGCCAGCAGGATGGACAGGGGGCGTCTGCAGCCCCAGCATTTT. Based on the CDR3 plus reference TRBV2 and TRBJ1-5, the full variable domain is EPEVTQTPSHQVTQMGQEVILRCVPISNHLYFYWYRQILGQKVEFLVSFYNNEISEKSEIFDDQFSVERPDGSNFTLKIRSTKLEDSAMYFCASRMDRGRLQPQHFGDGTRLSIL.

CDR3 in amino acids: CASSPRQRNQPQHF. CDR3 coding DNA: TGTGCCAGCAGCCCCCGACAGCGCAATCAGCCCCAGCATTTT. The chain carries TRBV7-2 and TRBJ1-5, with D possibly matching TRBD1 (5 bases). The V gene lost 5 bases and the J gene lost 2 bases, with 10 bases spanning the gap. CDR1 and CDR2 (germline): SGHTA, FQGNSA. The CDR3 runs to 14 residues.

This clonotype has just a few counts. J is TRBJ1-2 and V is TRBV6-1; 7 bases are shared with TRBD1. Germline CDR1 MNHNS, CDR2 SASEGT. Trimming took 3 bases from V and 4 from J; bases not matched to a gene: 5. The CDR3 totals 14 residues. In DNA form, the CDR3 reads TGTGCCAGCAGTGAGGGCAGGGGGATCTATGGCTACACCTTC. This sequence encodes CASSEGRGIYGYTF.

The chain is built from TRBV20-1 and TRBJ1-2; 9 bases are shared with TRBD1. Germline V gene lookup returns CDR1 DFQATT and CDR2 SNEGSKA (reference sequence). The CDR3 is 14 residues long. The V gene end was trimmed by 6 bases and the J gene end by 0 bases; junction bases not matched to a gene: 5. The CDR3 DNA follows: TGCAGTGCACCCGGACAGGGGCCTAACTATGGCTACACCTTC. This translates into CSAPGQGPNYGYTF.

The chain uses TRBV7-8 and TRBJ1-6; D possibly corresponds to TRBD1 (5 bases). The CDR3 is made up of 16 amino acids. V gave up 4 bases and J gave up 1 base, with 11 bases separating them. Germline values: CDR1 SGHVS, CDR2 FQNEAQ. The CDR3 region is CASSSRQSSYNSPLHF. The CDR3 nucleotides are TGTGCCAGCAGCTCACGACAGTCTTCCTATAATTCACCCCTCCACTTT.

This clonotype was seen a handful of times. The chain combines TRBV9 with TRBJ1-2; TRBD1 matches 10 bases. The V segment lost 4 bases and the J segment 3 bases; nucleotides outside the gene matches: 6. From germline, CDR1 is SGDLS and CDR2 YYNGEE. The CDR3 sequence is 15 residues long. As DNA, the CDR3 is TGTGCCAGCAGCCCGTGGGGGACAGGGGACTATGGCTACACCTTC. Translated, it gives CASSPWGTGDYGYTF. The full variable domain, its missing parts supplied by reference TRBV9 and TRBJ1-2, is DSGVTQTPKHLITATGQRVTLRCSPRSGDLSVYWYQQSLDQGLQFLIQYYNGEERAKGNILERFSAQQFPDLHSELNLSSLELGDSALYFCASSPWGTGDYGYTFGSGTRLTVV.

The chain carries TRBV5-6 and TRBJ2-3, with D possibly TRBD2 on 6 matching bases. The V end lost 4 bases, the J end lost 4 bases, and 19 bases lay between the germline ends. Germline V lookup: CDR1 SGHDT, CDR2 YYEEEE. The CDR3 runs to 16 residues. CDR3 in amino acids: CASSPVGLAMPDTQYF. In DNA form, the CDR3 reads TGTGCCAGCAGCCCCGTAGGGCTAGCGATGCCAGATACGCAGTATTTT.

The chain combines TRBV20-1 with TRBJ2-1; D possibly corresponds to TRBD1 (6 bases). The CDR3 consists of 14 residues. Trimming removed 7 bases at V and 5 bases at J, with 18 bases between. CDR1 is DFQATT and CDR2 is SNEGSKA in the germline V gene (reference sequence). This CDR3 is CSVNRQVGDNEQFF. CDR3 in DNA: TGCAGTGTCAATAGACAGGTTGGAGACAATGAGCAGTTCTTC.

The chain carries TRBV20-1 and TRBJ1-2, with D possibly TRBD1 on 6 matching bases. The germline V gene has CDR1 DFQATT and CDR2 SNEGSKA (reference sequence). The germline V and J ends were trimmed by 0 bases and 8 bases, with 16 bases remaining between them. This CDR3 contains 14 residues. The CDR3 loop is CSAREHRAVGGYTF. CDR3 coding DNA: TGCAGTGCTAGAGAACACAGGGCAGTGGGAGGCTACACCTTC.

This clonotype was seen at least ten times. The chain joins TRBV28 to TRBJ1-2; D is ambiguous. This CDR3 comprises 12 residues. Germline-derived CDR1 and CDR2 are MDHEN and SYDVKM. With 6 bases removed from V and 6 bases from J, the gap between germline ends came to 11 bases. This CDR3 is CASSLPMDGYTF. The DNA for the CDR3 is TGTGCCAGCAGCCTCCCCATGGATGGCTACACCTTC.

The chain links TRBV28 to TRBJ2-1; TRBD2 matches 9 bases. Germline assignment: CDR1 MDHEN and CDR2 SYDVKM. V lost 6 bases and J lost 8; bases outside the gene matches: 8. The CDR3 extends over 14 amino acids. CDR3 in DNA: TGTGCCAGCAGCAGCGGGGGGCCGCTTGATGAGCAGTTCTTC. Its translation is CASSSGGPLDEQFF.

In this sample, this clonotype turned up a few times. The rearrangement uses TRBV12-3 or TRBV12-4 and TRBJ1-2; D remains ambiguous. This CDR3 region has 11 residues. Trimming left V 7 bases short and J 13 bases short, with 16 bases between. The CDR3 DNA reads TGTGCCAGCAATGAAAAGAGCCCTCGCACCTTC. Translated: CASNEKSPRTF.

The V and J genes are TRBV2 and TRBJ1-2, with TRBD1 matching 7 bases. Germline loops: CDR1 SNHLY, CDR2 FYNNEI. This CDR3 comprises 14 residues. V trimming: 4 bases; J trimming: 4 bases; junction bases outside the gene matches: 6. CDR3: CASSGDSEFYGYTF. DNA of the CDR3: TGTGCCAGCAGTGGGGACAGCGAATTCTATGGCTACACCTTC. Full variable domain (remainder filled in from reference TRBV2 and TRBJ1-2): EPEVTQTPSHQVTQMGQEVILRCVPISNHLYFYWYRQILGQKVEFLVSFYNNEISEKSEIFDDQFSVERPDGSNFTLKIRSTKLEDSAMYFCASSGDSEFYGYTFGSGTRLTVV.

This clonotype was picked up many times. The rearrangement uses TRBV4-2 and TRBJ2-7; 8 bases match TRBD1. This CDR3 spans 15 amino acids. With 1 base clipped from V and 3 bases from J, the junction kept 5 bases outside the gene matches. The germline CDR1 and CDR2 sequences are LGHNA and YNFKEQ. The CDR3 protein is CASSQVVGQDYEQYF. The CDR3 region has the DNA TGTGCCAGCAGCCAAGTTGTGGGACAGGACTACGAGCAGTACTTC.

V gene TRBV6-1 combines with J gene TRBJ1-2, with TRBD1 matching over 7 bases. Unmatched junction bases numbered 8, after V lost 6 bases and J lost 4 bases. Germline loops: CDR1 MNHNS, CDR2 SASEGT. This CDR3 has 14 residues. CDR3 sequence: CASRSTDRAYGYTF. Here the CDR3 DNA reads TGTGCCAGCAGATCTACAGACAGGGCCTATGGCTACACCTTC.

The chain carries TRBV4-1 and TRBJ2-7, with TRBD2 identical over 10 bases. V was pared by 4 bases and J by 1 base, with 10 bases of the junction left unmatched. Germline V CDR1 and CDR2: MGHRA, YSYEKL. The CDR3 extends over 17 amino acids. The CDR3, as DNA: TGCGCCAGCAGCCCCATGAGTAGCGGGGGGTCGTCCTACGAGCAGTACTTC. This translates into CASSPMSSGGSSYEQYF.